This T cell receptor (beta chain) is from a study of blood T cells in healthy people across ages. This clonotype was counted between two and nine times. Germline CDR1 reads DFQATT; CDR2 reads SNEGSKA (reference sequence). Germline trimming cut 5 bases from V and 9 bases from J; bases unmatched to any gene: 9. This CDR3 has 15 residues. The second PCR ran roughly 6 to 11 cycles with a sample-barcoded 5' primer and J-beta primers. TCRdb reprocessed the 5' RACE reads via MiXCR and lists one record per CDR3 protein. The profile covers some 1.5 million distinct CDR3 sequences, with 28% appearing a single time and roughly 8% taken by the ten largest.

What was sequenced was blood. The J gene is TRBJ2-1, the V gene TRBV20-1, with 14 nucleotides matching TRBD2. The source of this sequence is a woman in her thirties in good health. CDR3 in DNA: TGCAGTGCTTTTTCGACTAGCGGGGGGGCGGGTGAGCAGTTCTTC. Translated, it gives CSAFSTSGGAGEQFF.